What follows are 18 T cell receptor beta chains derived from one specimen sequenced in a study of regulatory T cells in long-lasting Graves disease. Described time point: newly diagnosed GD, antithyroid drugs for less than 3 months. Extracted PBMC RNA gave rise to the TCR library. In building TCR beta libraries, iRepertoire HTBI primers were used together with Arm-PCR of CDR3 regions. TCRdb analysed the multiplex PCR reads with MiXCR anew, one entry per CDR3 protein. The repertoire holds about 560,000 distinct CDR3 sequences, with about 16% as singletons. The same specimen was also included in a second study, on T cells in Graves' hyperthyroidism and ophthalmopathy.

The sequencing used peripheral blood mononuclear cells (PBMCs), collected at new diagnosis, from a patient treated with antithyroid drugs. These receptors were obtained from a young man with Graves disease.

In its sample, this clonotype was seen a few times. The chain combines TRBV4-1 with TRBJ1-3; perhaps TRBD1 as D (5 bases). Germline CDR1 is MGHRA and CDR2 is YSYEKL. This CDR3 spans 15 amino acids. V lost 1 base to trimming and J lost 2 bases, with 9 bases between them. CDR3 nucleotides: TGCGCCAGCAGCCAAGGTCCAGGGACTGGAAACACCATATATTTT. As protein: CASSQGPGTGNTIYF.

The rearrangement uses TRBV11-3 and TRBJ2-1; 10 bases line up with TRBD2. Germline V gives CDR1 SGHNT, CDR2 YENEEA. CDR3 size: 16 residues. Trimming took 5 bases from V and 4 from J; bases not matched to a gene: 8. CDR3 protein: CASSRGTSALYNEQFF. CDR3 sequence (DNA): TGTGCCAGCAGCCGGGGGACTAGCGCCCTATACAATGAGCAGTTCTTC.

In its sample, this clonotype was seen a few times. The J gene is TRBJ2-5, the V gene TRBV6-1; D remains unclear. CDR1 is MNHNS and CDR2 is SASEGT in the germline V gene. V shed 8 bases and J shed 1 base, with 14 bases lying between them. This CDR3 is 14 amino acids long. The CDR3 DNA follows: TGTGCCAGCCGATCCCCTGAGACCCAAGAGACCCAGTACTTC. The encoded protein is CASRSPETQETQYF.

Comments on this clonotype: A much larger clonotype is one base distant, so this may be a read error. The chain joins TRBV30 to TRBJ2-7, with unresolved D. The CDR3 is made up of 14 amino acids. V lost 2 bases and J lost 5, with 16 bases in between. Germline V gene data show CDR1 as GTSNPN and CDR2 as SVGIG (reference sequence). CDR3 sequence: CAWSRPSVMDEQYF. The CDR3 coding sequence is TGTGCCTGGAGTAGACCATCCGTCATGGACGAGCAGTACTTC.

This clonotype was detected only a few times. The chain carries TRBV19 and TRBJ1-5; possible D gene TRBD1, 5 bases. From germline, CDR1 is LNHDA and CDR2 SQIVND (reference sequence). This CDR3 region has 16 residues. The germline V and J ends were trimmed by 7 bases and 3 bases, with 19 bases remaining between them. CDR3 loop: CASNGGSGNDNQPQHF. CDR3 in DNA: TGTGCCAGTAACGGGGGTTCCGGTAACGACAATCAGCCCCAGCATTTT.

This chain links TRBV7-9 with TRBJ2-3; D is unclear. This CDR3 has 15 amino acids. Germline V gene data show CDR1 as SEHNR and CDR2 as FQNEAQ (reference sequence). Trimming cost V 1 base and J 6 bases, with 14 bases left between them. The CDR3 DNA sequence: TGTGCCAGCAGCTTAGTGATGTCGTCCCAGGATACGCAGTATTTT. The encoded protein is CASSLVMSSQDTQYF.

This clonotype was counted ten times or more. The rearrangement links TRBV20-1 to TRBJ1-1, with a possible D match to TRBD1 (6 bases). V dropped 6 bases and J dropped 1 base, with 12 bases sitting between them. Germline assignment: CDR1 DFQATT and CDR2 SNEGSKA (reference sequence). The CDR3 spans 13 residues. In DNA, the CDR3 is TGCAGTGCCGGAAGGACAGCGAACACTGAAGCTTTCTTT. Amino acids: CSAGRTANTEAFF.

This clonotype was observed many times. This chain joins TRBV11-2 and TRBJ2-5, with D possibly TRBD1 on 6 matching bases. CDR1 SGHAT and CDR2 FQNNGV come from the germline V gene. This CDR3 spans 15 amino acids. V was pared by 1 base and J by 5 bases, with 14 bases between. CDR3 nucleotide sequence: TGTGCCAGCAGCTTAGTCAGGGGTGGGGTGGAGACCCAGTACTTC. It codes for CASSLVRGGVETQYF.

This clonotype was seen a handful of times. One end of the junction varies from germline; a read error may be responsible. The V and J genes are TRBV7-9 and TRBJ2-7; maybe TRBD2 (6 bases). The CDR3 runs 13 residues. Germline V lookup: CDR1 SEHNR, CDR2 FQNEAQ (reference sequence). The CDR3 nucleotides read TGTGCCAGCAGGCGCGGGGACTCCTACGGGCAGTACTTC. Translating it yields CASRRGDSYGQYF. Supplemented by reference TRBV7-9 and TRBJ2-7, the full variable domain reads DTGVSQNPRHKITKRGQNVTFRCDPISEHNRLYWYRQTLGQGPEFLTYFQNEAQLEKSRLLSDRFSAERPKGSFSTLEIQRTEQGDSAMYLCASRRGDSYGQYFGPGTRLTVT.

The chain employs TRBV5-6 and TRBJ2-7, with 7 positions matching TRBD1. V shed 4 bases, J shed 5 bases, and the junction held 9 bases outside the gene matches. Germline V gene lookup returns CDR1 SGHDT and CDR2 YYEEEE. CDR3 length: 14 residues. The CDR3 spells CASSPGQSSDEQYF. CDR3 DNA sequence: TGTGCCAGCAGCCCGGGACAGTCGTCCGACGAGCAGTACTTC.

V and J are TRBV29-1 and TRBJ1-1; D call uncertain. The germline V gene has CDR1 SQVTM and CDR2 ANQGSEA. The CDR3 loop spans 15 amino acids. Trimming removed 7 bases from V and 0 bases from J, with 18 bases in between. The CDR3 is CSARGSSYMNTEAFF. The DNA of the CDR3 is TGCAGCGCCCGAGGCAGCTCTTACATGAACACTGAAGCTTTCTTT.

This clonotype has ten or more counts. This chain joins TRBV6-1 and TRBJ1-1, with TRBD1 as a possible D gene (6 bases). V was pared by 8 bases and J by 4 bases, with 20 bases between. The CDR3 is 15 residues long. Germline assignment: CDR1 MNHNS and CDR2 SASEGT. The CDR3, as DNA: TGTGCCAGCTGTCTGCGGGGGGGGGCCGGCACTGAAGCTTTCTTT. Its translation: CASCLRGGAGTEAFF.

This clonotype was detected many times. The chain employs TRBV5-1 and TRBJ2-3; 9 bases are shared with TRBD2. Germline CDR1 reads SGHRS; CDR2 reads YFSETQ. The CDR3 contains 16 residues. After removal of 4 bases from V and 5 bases from J, the junction contained 11 bases not matched to a gene. As DNA, the CDR3 is TGCGCCAGCAGCGTCGGGCCTAGCGGGACTCAAGATACGCAGTATTTT. It translates to CASSVGPSGTQDTQYF.

In its sample, this clonotype was seen many times. The V and J genes are TRBV11-2 and TRBJ2-1; 9 nucleotides agree with TRBD1. CDR3 length equals 16 residues. Unmatched junction bases numbered 13, after V lost 4 bases and J lost 9 bases. Germline V gene sequence: CDR1 SGHAT, CDR2 FQNNGV. The CDR3 here is CASSSLTGQGSSEQFF. CDR3 DNA sequence: TGTGCCAGCAGCTCCCTTACGGGACAGGGTTCTTCTGAGCAGTTCTTC.

This clonotype occurred many times. The chain has TRBV7-9 and TRBJ2-1; D possibly matches TRBD1 or TRBD2 (5 bases each). This CDR3 has 16 amino acids. With 2 bases removed from V and 8 bases from J, the gap between germline ends came to 19 bases. Germline V gene sequence: CDR1 SEHNR, CDR2 FQNEAQ (reference sequence). The DNA of the CDR3 is TGTGCCAGCAGCTTACCCCGTGGGGCCGTGGGAGATGAGCAGTTCTTC. Translating gives CASSLPRGAVGDEQFF.

This clonotype was picked up many times. This chain joins TRBV6-1 and TRBJ2-3; 9 positions agree with TRBD1. The CDR3 loop spans 14 amino acids. CDR1 and CDR2 (germline): MNHNS, SASEGT. Trimming removed 7 bases from V and 6 bases from J; junction bases left unmatched: 8. In DNA, the CDR3 is TGTGCCAGCACCGGGGACAGGGTGTGGGATACGCAGTATTTT. It codes for CASTGDRVWDTQYF.

The V call is TRBV20-1, the J call TRBJ1-1; no definite D call. Germline CDR1 reads DFQATT; CDR2 reads SNEGSKA (reference sequence). This CDR3 spans 12 amino acids. The ends were cut back, 3 bases at V and 3 bases at J, with 8 bases in the middle. DNA for the CDR3: TGCAGTGCTAGTGGCTCTTACACTGAAGCTTTCTTT. Translating gives CSASGSYTEAFF.

This clonotype was observed many times. The chain combines TRBV7-2 with TRBJ1-5; D not certain. V lost 6 bases to trimming and J lost 2 bases, with 11 bases between them. The CDR3 runs 14 residues. Looked up from germline, CDR1 is SGHTA and CDR2 is FQGNSA. The CDR3 bases are TGTGCCAGCAGTCTTAAATCGGGCAATCAGCCCCAGCATTTT. Translation gives CASSLKSGNQPQHF. The full variable domain, completed using reference TRBV7-2 and TRBJ1-5, is GAGVSQSPSNKVTEKGKDVELRCDPISGHTALYWYRQSLGQGLEFLIYFQGNSAPDKSGLPSDRFSAERTGGSVSTLTIQRTQQEDSAVYLCASSLKSGNQPQHFGDGTRLSIL.